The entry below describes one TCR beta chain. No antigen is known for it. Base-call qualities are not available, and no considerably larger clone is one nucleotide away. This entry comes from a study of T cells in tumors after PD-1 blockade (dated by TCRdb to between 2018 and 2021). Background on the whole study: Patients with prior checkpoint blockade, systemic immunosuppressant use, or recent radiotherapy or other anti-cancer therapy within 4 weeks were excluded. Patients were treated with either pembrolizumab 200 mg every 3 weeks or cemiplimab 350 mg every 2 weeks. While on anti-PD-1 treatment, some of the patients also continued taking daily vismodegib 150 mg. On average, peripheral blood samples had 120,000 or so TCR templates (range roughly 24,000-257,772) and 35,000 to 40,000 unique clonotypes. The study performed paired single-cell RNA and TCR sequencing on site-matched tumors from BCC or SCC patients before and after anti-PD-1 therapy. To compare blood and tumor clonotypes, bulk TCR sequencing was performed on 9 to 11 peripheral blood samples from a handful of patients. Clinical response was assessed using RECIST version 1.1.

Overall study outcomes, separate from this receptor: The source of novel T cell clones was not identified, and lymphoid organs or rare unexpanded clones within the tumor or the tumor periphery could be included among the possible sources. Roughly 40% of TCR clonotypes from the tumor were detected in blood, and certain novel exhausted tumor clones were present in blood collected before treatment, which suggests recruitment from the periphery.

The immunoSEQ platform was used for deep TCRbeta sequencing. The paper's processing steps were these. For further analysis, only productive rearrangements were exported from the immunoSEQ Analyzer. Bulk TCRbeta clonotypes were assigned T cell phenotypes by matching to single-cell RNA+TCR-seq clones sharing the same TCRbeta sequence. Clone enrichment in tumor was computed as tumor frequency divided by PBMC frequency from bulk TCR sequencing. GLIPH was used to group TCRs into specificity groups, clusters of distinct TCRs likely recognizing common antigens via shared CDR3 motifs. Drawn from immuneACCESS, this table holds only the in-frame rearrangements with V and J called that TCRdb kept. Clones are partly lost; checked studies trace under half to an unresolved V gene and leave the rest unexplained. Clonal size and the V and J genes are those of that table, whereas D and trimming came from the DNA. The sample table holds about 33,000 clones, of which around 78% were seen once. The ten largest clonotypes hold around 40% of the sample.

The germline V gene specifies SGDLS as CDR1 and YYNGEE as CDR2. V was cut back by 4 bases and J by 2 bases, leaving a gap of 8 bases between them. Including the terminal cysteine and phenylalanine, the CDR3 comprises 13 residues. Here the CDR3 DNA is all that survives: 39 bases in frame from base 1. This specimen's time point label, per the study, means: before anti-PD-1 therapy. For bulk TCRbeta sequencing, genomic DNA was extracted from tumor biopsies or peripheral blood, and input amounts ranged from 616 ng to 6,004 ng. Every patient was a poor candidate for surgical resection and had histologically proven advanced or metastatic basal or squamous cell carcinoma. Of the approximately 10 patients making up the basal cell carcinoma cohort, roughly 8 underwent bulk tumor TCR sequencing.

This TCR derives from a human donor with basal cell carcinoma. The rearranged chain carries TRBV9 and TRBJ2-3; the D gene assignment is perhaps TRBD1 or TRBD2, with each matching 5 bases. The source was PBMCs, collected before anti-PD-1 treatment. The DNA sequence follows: TGTGCCAGCAGCCCGGGGACCACAGATACGCAGTATTTT. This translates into CASSPGTTDTQYF.